The sequence of this T cell receptor beta chain was determined in a study of patients and donors after allogeneic stem cell transplantation (dated by TCRdb to 2019 to 2021). V lost 4 bases and J lost 6 bases, and the count of bases not matched to a germline gene is 10. Sequences LGHDT (CDR1) and YNNKEL (CDR2) are obtained from the germline V gene (reference sequence). The CDR3 sequence holds 15 residues, the cysteine and phenylalanine included. The entry retains the CDR3 DNA only, 45 bases that are in frame from base 1. The method was RT-PCR. Sequencing was performed on a NextSeq 550. The public reads were quality trimmed at Q25 with fastp and then assembled into clones with MiXCR by TCRdb, keeping productive beta chains. Rows with one shared CDR3 protein collapse into an entry with the most common genes and DNA. Within this sample are 98,000 or so distinct CDR3 sequences, with around 33% of them counted one time only. 27% of the sample is in the top ten clones.

In its sample, this clonotype was seen a few times. The target of this receptor is not known. Base qualities are missing; no much larger clone stands one base away. The clonotype was recovered from a human donor who was either an allogeneic HSCT recipient or a stem cell or donor lymphocyte infusion donor (not recorded which). It is not recorded whose cells these are; they may come from a transplant donor. Sequences were obtained from blood, either unsorted or a sorted T cell fraction (not recorded which). The rearrangement combines TRBV3-1 with TRBJ2-7, and TRBD2 aligns with 9 junction nucleotides. The CDR3: CASSPSLAGRSEQYF. Here is the DNA: TGTGCCAGCAGCCCTTCTCTAGCGGGAAGGAGCGAGCAGTACTTC.